The 3 T cell receptor beta chains presented below share a single source sample, sequenced in a study of T cell responses to AZD1222 COVID-19 vaccine. Here immunoSEQ multiplex PCR was the method, and the copy in TCRdb shows in-frame clones only, minus some. In the table there are about 140,000 clones, approximately 92% of which are singletons. The sample consisted of peripheral blood, taken on day 0 of AZD1222 vaccination. These receptors came from an adult in good health.

V usage is TRBV5-1 and J usage is TRBJ2-5; D is unresolved. Germline assignment: CDR1 SGHRS and CDR2 YFSETQ. This CDR3 comprises 14 residues. V was pared by 4 bases and J by 5 bases, with 15 bases between. CDR3 protein: CASSNQFERETQYF. CDR3 DNA: TGCGCCAGCAGCAATCAGTTTGAAAGGGAGACCCAGTACTTC.

This chain joins TRBV6-5 and TRBJ2-3; 7 nucleotides line up with TRBD2. V was pared by 6 bases and J by 2 bases, with 8 bases of the junction left unmatched. CDR3 length: 15 amino acids. Germline-derived CDR1 and CDR2 are MNHEY and SVGAGI. The CDR3: CASRSPSGNTDTQYF. The CDR3 DNA reads TGTGCCAGCAGATCACCCAGCGGGAACACAGATACGCAGTATTTT.

The V and J genes are TRBV18 and TRBJ1-2; D unresolved. Germline V gene sequence: CDR1 KGHSH, CDR2 LQKENI. The V gene lost 5 bases and the J gene lost 0 bases, with 13 bases spanning the gap. The CDR3 consists of 15 residues. The CDR3 coding sequence is TGTGCCAGCTCATTAGGCGGGGTTCCTAACTATGGCTACACCTTC. As protein: CASSLGGVPNYGYTF.